The T cell receptor (beta chain) under discussion was sequenced for a study of blood T cell repertoires in COVID-19. Study-level background: PBMCs, B-cell-depleted T cells, or T cells provided the cDNA or gDNA that made up the material.

Trimming cost V 6 bases and J 7 bases; bases outside gene matches: 9. Germline V gives CDR1 LNHDA, CDR2 SQIVND (reference sequence). The CDR3 is 14 residues long. The count of this clone is one. Authors' methods: Reference gene primer amplification gave nucleated cell count estimates. TCRdb's table, derived via immunoSEQ multiplex PCR, lists solely in-frame clones and lacks some. That table gives V, J and clone size, and the DNA gave D and trimming. This table has roughly 120,000 clones, 70% to 90% appearing once. What was sequenced was peripheral blood. The receptor comes from a woman aged 50 to 60 with acute or convalescent COVID-19. The chain carries TRBV19 and TRBJ1-1; 9 bases map to TRBD1. CDR3: CASRAATGGVEAFF. For the CDR3, the DNA is TGTGCCAGTAGAGCCGCTACAGGGGGCGTTGAAGCTTTCTTT.